The text below deals with one TCR beta chain. TCR analog templates of synthetic origin were spiked into each PCR. TCRdb's copy holds only in-frame clones and misses some; the assay was immunoSEQ multiplex PCR. The sample has roughly 60,000 clones; over 75% are singletons. This sample was included in a study of PD-L1 blockade in urothelial cancer. Looking at the study overall: Beginning at some point between 2014 and 2015, patients received atezolizumab, given as 1,200 mg intravenously every 3 weeks. Patients with male sex and bladder-origin urothelial cancer accounted for about 85% of the roughly 30 enrolled.

Each patient gave between 1 and 8 samples of peripheral blood mononuclear cells, which were collected pretreatment and during treatment. The CDR3 sequence is 13 residues long. Germline lookup yields CDR1 MNHNS and CDR2 SASEGT. V shed 3 bases and J shed 6 bases, with 11 bases lying between them. V usage is TRBV6-1 and J usage is TRBJ1-2; no firm D call. The TCR comes from a man between 65 and 85 years old with urothelial cancer. Sequences were derived from PBMCs, sampled around atezolizumab (anti-PD-L1) treatment. The CDR3 DNA reads as TGTGCCAGCAGTGAGGGCCTCTTGGATGGCTACACCTTC. This gives the protein CASSEGLLDGYTF.